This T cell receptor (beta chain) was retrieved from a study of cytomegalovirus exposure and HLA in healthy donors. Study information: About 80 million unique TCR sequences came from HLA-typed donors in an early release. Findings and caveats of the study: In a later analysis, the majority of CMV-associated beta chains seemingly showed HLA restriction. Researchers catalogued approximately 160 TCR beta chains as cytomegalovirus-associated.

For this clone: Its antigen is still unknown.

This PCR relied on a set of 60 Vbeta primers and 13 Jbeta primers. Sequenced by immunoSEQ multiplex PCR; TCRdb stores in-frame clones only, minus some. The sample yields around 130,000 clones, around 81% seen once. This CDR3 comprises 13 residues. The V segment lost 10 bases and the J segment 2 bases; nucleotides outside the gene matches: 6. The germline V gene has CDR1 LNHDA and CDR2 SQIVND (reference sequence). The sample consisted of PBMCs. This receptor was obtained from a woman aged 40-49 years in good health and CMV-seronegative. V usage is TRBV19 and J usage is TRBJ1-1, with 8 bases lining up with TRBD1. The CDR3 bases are TGTGCCACGAGACAGGGGACAAACACTGAAGCTTTCTTT. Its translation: CATRQGTNTEAFF.